Listed below are T cell receptor beta chains from one sample, sequenced in a study of vaccination and CD4 T cells after COVID-19. TCRdb fed the PCR reads into MiXCR, producing one record per CDR3 protein. The sample lists some 17,000 distinct CDR3 sequences; around three fifths were seen once. No cognate antigen is known for these TCRs. Material: CD4+ T cells from blood, cultured in vitro, obtained after SARS-CoV-2 vaccination. Source of these receptors: a human donor who had recovered from COVID-19. CDR3s leave out the opening cysteine and the closing phenylalanine or tryptophan. Fields, in order: V gene, J gene, CDR3 protein.

TRBV2	TRBJ1-1	ASSERQGNTEAF
TRBV2	TRBJ1-2	ASNALGGYT
TRBV20-1	TRBJ1-6	SASDTGGSSYNSPLH
TRBV7-8	TRBJ2-7	ASSSRDRANEQY
TRBV5-1	TRBJ1-1	ASSHGDMNTEAF
TRBV3-1	TRBJ1-5	ASSSSGRAQIGQPQH
TRBV12-3/TRBV12-4	TRBJ1-1	ASSLAGRMTEAF
TRBV5-8	TRBJ1-6	ASSFLSGYNSPLH
TRBV6-1	TRBJ1-1	ASSKLGTGSRTEAF
TRBV9	TRBJ2-7	ASSGDMGYEQY
TRBV19	TRBJ2-7	AGPSLGEQY
TRBV27	TRBJ2-1	ASSAGFQVFNEQF
TRBV24-1	TRBJ1-6	ATFLGPLH
TRBV2	TRBJ1-1	ASSVRGVLTEAF
TRBV6-2/TRBV6-3	TRBJ1-5	ASQDLSNQPQH
TRBV6-1	TRBJ1-5	ASSRTDDQPQH